This TCR beta chain was identified in a study of blood T cells in healthy people across ages (dated by TCRdb to between 2015 and 2017). For the wider study: In model experiments, template switching captured about one uniquely barcoded TCR beta cDNA molecule for every two T cells. For two donors (one aged 18 to 30 and one aged 80 or older), the study analyzed two additional independent replicas of 1 million unique cDNA reads from the same blood draw. Age-related changes in TCR beta repertoire diversity were measured in the study by deep sequencing normalized with unique cDNA molecular identifiers. Donors were grouped into four age groups: young (average roughly 15 years), middle-aged (under 40), aged (around 60) and long-lived (approximately 82). Broader findings and caveats from the paper: The percentage of naive T cells measured by flow cytometry correlated strongly with observed TCR beta diversity. Because profiling used bulk unsorted PBMCs, naive and antigen-experienced compartments could not be compared conclusively. As age increased, observed TCR beta diversity per million T cells dropped in a roughly linear way, and a significant reduction was already evident by age approximately 40. The CMV infection status of donors was not known, potentially confounding age-related changes in expanded clonotypes. Estimates of total diversity from one million sequenced T cells were regarded as lower bounds and underestimates. Compared with the aged group, more naive CD4+ T cells, fewer expanded clones and increased TCR diversity were shown by the long-lived group, suggesting age selection.

The method was 5' RACE. The data were produced on an Illumina HiSeq 2500. The second PCR ran for about 7 to 11 cycles and used a J-beta primer mix along with a sample-barcoded 5' primer. A unique molecular identifier was introduced onto each TCR beta cDNA molecule by a template-switch 5' adaptor carrying 12 random nucleotides. Each sample yielded at least 2.5 million CDR3-containing paired-end reads. First-strand cDNA synthesis was performed from all RNA using the Mint cDNA synthesis kit, with priming by a TRBC-specific oligonucleotide. Following uracil-DNA glycosylase treatment, all cDNA underwent a first 18-cycle PCR with the universal primers M1SS and BC2_uni_R. As for the original processing: Each sample was normalized by randomly selecting 1 million high-quality reads, each carrying a distinct molecular identifier. Reads with shared molecular identifiers were discarded instead of being binned into consensus sequences. MiTCR, run with a Q25 quality threshold and the strictest error-elimination algorithm, handled CDR3 identification, clonotype clustering and error correction. A nonparametric unseen species model with Euler transformation was used to estimate a lower bound on total TCR beta diversity. TCRdb trimmed public reads at Q25 via fastp, called clones via MiXCR and kept in-frame beta chains. Rows with one shared CDR3 protein collapse into an entry with the most common genes and DNA. The V and J calls were determined by TCRdb, not by the authors. A total of around 820,000 distinct CDR3 sequences appear in this sample, around 25% of them only once. Jointly, the top ten make up under 4.5% of the sample.

From a lookup of the germline V gene, CDR1 and CDR2 are MDHEN and SYDVKM. The CDR3, cysteine through phenylalanine, is 14 amino acids long. CDR3 DNA only is kept here, 42 bases in frame from base 1. Cut back by 10 bases and 7 bases, the V and J ends lie 23 bases apart. The donors were roughly 38 Caucasian individuals from Russia, aged 6 to 90 years, who were systemically healthy. Ten milliliters of peripheral blood were collected from each donor into EDTA-treated Vacutainer tubes. PBMCs were isolated by Ficoll-Paque density-gradient centrifugation, with at least 7 million obtained per sample. Total RNA, at least 6 micrograms per sample, was extracted from PBMCs with Trizol reagent. The percentages of naive CD45RAhigh/CD27high T cells were determined by flow cytometry on a PBMC aliquot from every donor. This clonotype was recorded a few times. This clone's antigen is unknown. Nothing much larger sits one base from this clone, and base qualities are not available.

These same data were also listed under a study on T cells of mothers and their children. The second study reports: The donors were nine systemically healthy Caucasian individuals, made up of three mothers and their six children. cDNA synthesis used all of the extracted RNA, with roughly 1.5 ug of RNA in each 15 ul reaction. In the second PCR, sample barcodes and 2-4 random nucleotides were introduced via the M1S primer. More than 9 million TCR beta CDR3 reads were obtained from each mother, and approximately 3 million reads were obtained from each child. TCR recombination output is similarly shaped by thymic selection in related and unrelated pairs, with a minor effect exerted by inherited differences. Normalized repertoire overlap in related mother-child pairs was always slightly higher than in unrelated mother-child pairs, but the difference was never significant. No persistent microchimeric T cell clones were found, with a detection sensitivity of 80 to 100 clones per million clonotypes. The study used deep NGS to compare TCR beta repertoires of mothers and children, seeking features distinguishing related mother-child pairs from unrelated individuals. The mean age was about 37 +/- 4 years for the mothers and approximately 11 +/- 4 years for the children. After adapter ligation was performed with NEBNext reagents, the libraries were sequenced on an Illumina HiSeq 2000 with 100+100 nt paired-end reads. To prevent cross-contamination, the mother and child libraries were prepared one month apart and sequenced in separate runs. For each donor, somewhere between roughly 500,000 and 2,300,000 distinct TCR beta clonotypes were identified. Naive TCR beta clonotypes were estimated from low-frequency clonotypes matched to each donor's FACS-determined naive share, without sorting.

The sample was blood. The source of this sequence is a boy aged 5-17 years in good health. The rearranged chain carries TRBV28 and TRBJ2-7; the D gene is perhaps TRBD1, from 6 matching bases. The CDR3 region has the sequence CANRNDRPNWEQYF. Read as DNA, the sequence is TGTGCCAACAGAAACGACAGGCCTAACTGGGAGCAGTACTTC.